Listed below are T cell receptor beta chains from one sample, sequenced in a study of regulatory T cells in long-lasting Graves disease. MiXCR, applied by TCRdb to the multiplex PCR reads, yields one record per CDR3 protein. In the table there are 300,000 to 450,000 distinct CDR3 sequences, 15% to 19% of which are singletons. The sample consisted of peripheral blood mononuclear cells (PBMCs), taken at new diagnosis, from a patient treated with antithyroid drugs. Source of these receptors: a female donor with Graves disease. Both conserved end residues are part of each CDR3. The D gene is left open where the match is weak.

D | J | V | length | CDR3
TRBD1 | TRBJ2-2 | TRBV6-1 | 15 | CASTETGLGTGELFF
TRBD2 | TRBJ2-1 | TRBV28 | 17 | CASITPGSGSRVNEQFF
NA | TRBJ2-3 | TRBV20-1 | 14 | CSAGGRVKSDTQYF
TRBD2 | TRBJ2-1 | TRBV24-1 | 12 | CATSSLADRQFF
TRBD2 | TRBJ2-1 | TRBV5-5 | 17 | CASSLEAGGASYNEQFF
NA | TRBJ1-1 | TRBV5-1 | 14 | CASSLAGAASEAFF
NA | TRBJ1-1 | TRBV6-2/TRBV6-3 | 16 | CASSDPPRRANTEAFF
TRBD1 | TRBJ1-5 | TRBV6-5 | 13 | CASSSSRGPMEHF
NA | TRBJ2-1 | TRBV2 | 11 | CAVRQYNEQFF
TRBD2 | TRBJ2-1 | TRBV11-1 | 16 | CASSYSGGPSYNEQFF
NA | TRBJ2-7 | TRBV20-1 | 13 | CSASSEGGYEQYF
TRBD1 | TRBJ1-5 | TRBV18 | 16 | CASSPGQARGNQPQHF
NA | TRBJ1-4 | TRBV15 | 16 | CATSIRRNSPWEKLFF
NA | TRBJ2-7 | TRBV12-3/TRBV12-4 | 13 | CASKQGGIDEQYF
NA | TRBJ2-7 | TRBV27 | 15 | CASSVVGSNFYEQYF
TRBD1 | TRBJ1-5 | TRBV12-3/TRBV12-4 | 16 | CASSLYDRGGNQPQHF
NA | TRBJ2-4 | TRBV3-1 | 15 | CASSQDGLAKNIQYF
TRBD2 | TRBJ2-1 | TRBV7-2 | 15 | CASSFGLVAYNEQFF
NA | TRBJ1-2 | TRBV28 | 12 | CASRSGLGAYTF
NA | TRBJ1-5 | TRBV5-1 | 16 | CASSLGPEGSNQPQHF
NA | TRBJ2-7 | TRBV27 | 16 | CASSSISGQGGNEQYF
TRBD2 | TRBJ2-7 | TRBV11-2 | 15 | CASSTSSGGAYEQYF
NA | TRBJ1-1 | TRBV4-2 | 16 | CASSQDRGGSKAEAFF
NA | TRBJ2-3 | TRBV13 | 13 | CASSLRNADTQYF
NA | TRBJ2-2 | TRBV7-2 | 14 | CASSSGLSTGELFF
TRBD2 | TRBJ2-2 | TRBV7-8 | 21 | CASSLPLTGWLAGGPTGELFF
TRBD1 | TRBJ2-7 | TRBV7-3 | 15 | CASSARQGAIDEQYF
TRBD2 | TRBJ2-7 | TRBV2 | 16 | CASSAPVPTSRYEQYF
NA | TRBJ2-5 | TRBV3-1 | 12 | CASSQDSRAQYF
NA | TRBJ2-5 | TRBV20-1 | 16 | CSARDPGGRAQETQYF
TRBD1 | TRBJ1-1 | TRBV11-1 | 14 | CASSFGQGTAEAFF
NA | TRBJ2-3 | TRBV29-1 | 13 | CSVEGRGADTQYF
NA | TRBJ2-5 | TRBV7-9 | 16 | CASMAEDSDPQETQYF
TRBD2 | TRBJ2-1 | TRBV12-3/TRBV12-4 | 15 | CASRRGSGNYNEQFF
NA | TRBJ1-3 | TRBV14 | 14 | CASSPRLSGNTIYF
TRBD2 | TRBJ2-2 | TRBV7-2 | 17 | CASSLVLAGGLTGELFF
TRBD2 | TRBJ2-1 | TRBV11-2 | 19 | CASSLGGGTSWIEYNEQFF
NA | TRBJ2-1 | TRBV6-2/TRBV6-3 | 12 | CASIGTDREQFF
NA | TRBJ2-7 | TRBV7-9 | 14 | CASSEPASRNEQYF
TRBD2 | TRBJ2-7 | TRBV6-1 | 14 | CASGLAGASYEQYF
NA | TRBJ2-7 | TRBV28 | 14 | CASSSPGVDYEQYF
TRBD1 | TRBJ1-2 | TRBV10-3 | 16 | CAISGSGWDSNYGYTF
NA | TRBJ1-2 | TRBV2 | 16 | CASSEIGRLMGYGYTF
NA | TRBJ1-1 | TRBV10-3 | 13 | CAISESRATEAFF
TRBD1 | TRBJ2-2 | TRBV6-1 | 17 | CASALLRQGLNTGELFF
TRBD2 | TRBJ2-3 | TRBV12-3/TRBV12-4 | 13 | CASSEVGGDTQYF
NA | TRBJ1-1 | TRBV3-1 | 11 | CASSPGAVAFF
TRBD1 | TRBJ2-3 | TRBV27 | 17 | CASSLWPRQGSTDTQYF
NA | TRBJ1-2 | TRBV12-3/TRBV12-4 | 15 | CASSLNTGAQNGYTF
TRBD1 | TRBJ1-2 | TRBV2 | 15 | CASRLTGARDYGYTF
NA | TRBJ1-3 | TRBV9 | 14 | CASSVGLSGNTIYF
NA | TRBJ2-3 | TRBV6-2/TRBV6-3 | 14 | CASSRGMQKDTQYF